This T cell receptor (beta chain) appears in the sequencing data of a study of T cell responses to AZD1222 COVID-19 vaccine. General study points: Seropositive status at baseline applied to only a handful of AZD1222 recipients. The breadth and depth of Spike-specific TCRs increased once two AZD1222 doses had been given. There were mostly white British donors and more females than males, and clonal diversity was possibly underestimated. Nearly half of spike-specific TCRs reportedly target unmutated variant regions.

With 0 bases removed from V and 2 bases from J, the gap between germline ends came to 11 bases. The CDR3 spans 16 residues. The germline CDR1 and CDR2 sequences are SGHVS and FNYEAQ. The repertoire was sequenced with immunoSEQ multiplex PCR; TCRdb's copy has only in-frame clones and lacks some. The repertoire consists of about 150,000 clones, with 85% to 95% occurring once and the leading ten covering roughly 1.3%. Comments on this clone: Its matching antigen is unknown.

This chain connects TRBV7-6 to TRBJ1-3; TRBD1 is a possible D gene (5 bases). This receptor was obtained from an adult in good health. Specimen: peripheral blood, collected on day 0 of AZD1222 vaccination. CDR3 sequence: CASSLAAGQPGNTIYF. In DNA form, the CDR3 reads TGTGCCAGCAGCTTAGCGGCGGGGCAGCCTGGAAACACCATATATTTT.